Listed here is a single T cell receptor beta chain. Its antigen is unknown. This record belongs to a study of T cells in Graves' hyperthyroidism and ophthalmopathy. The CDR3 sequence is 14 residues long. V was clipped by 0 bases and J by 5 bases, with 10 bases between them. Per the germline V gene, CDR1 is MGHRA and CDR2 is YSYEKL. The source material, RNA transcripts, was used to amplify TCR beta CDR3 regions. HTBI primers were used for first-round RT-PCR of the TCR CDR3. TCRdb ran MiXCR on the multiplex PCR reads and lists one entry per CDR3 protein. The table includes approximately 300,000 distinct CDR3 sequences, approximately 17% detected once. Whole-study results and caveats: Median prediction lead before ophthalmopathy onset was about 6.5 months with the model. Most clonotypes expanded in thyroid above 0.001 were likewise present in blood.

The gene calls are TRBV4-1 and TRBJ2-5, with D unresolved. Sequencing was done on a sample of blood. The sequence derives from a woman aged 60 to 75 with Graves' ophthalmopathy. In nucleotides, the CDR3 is TGCGCCAGCAGCCAAGAGTGGATCAGGGAGACCCAGTACTTC. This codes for CASSQEWIRETQYF.